This T cell receptor (beta chain) is from a study of blood T cell repertoires in COVID-19. Study-level information: Researchers got acute and convalescent COVID-19 samples from the United States, Italy and Spain. PBMCs, B-cell-depleted T cells, or T cells were the source of the cDNA or gDNA that made up the material.

In the authors' methods: Counts of nucleated cells, estimated from reference gene primer amplification, were obtained. The data were produced by immunoSEQ multiplex PCR, yet TCRdb's version contains in-frame clones alone and is incomplete. D and trimming were read from the DNA, whereas the V and J calls and clone size are those reported in that table. The sample holds 130,000 to 150,000 clones; around four fifths are singletons and the top ten take roughly 3%. This sequence originates from a woman aged 40 to 49 with active or convalescent COVID-19. Material: peripheral blood.

The CDR3 sequence is CASSQGTSAFF. CDR3 DNA sequence: TGTGCCAGCAGCCAAGGGACTAGCGCGTTCTTC. This chain uses TRBV7-9 with TRBJ2-1, with 10 bases aligning to TRBD2. The trim removed 5 bases at V and 15 bases at J, leaving 4 bases unmatched. The CDR3 sequence is 11 residues long. CDR1 and CDR2 (germline): SEHNR, FQNEAQ (reference sequence).